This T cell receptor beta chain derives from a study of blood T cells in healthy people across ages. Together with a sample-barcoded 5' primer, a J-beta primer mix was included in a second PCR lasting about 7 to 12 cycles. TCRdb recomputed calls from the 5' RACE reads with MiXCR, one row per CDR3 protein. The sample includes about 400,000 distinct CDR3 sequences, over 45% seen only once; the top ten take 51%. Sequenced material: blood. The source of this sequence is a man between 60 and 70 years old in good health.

Here the CDR3 reads CASSYGQGVNYGYTF. Written as DNA, the CDR3 is TGTGCCAGCAGCTACGGACAGGGAGTTAACTATGGCTACACCTTC. The chain has TRBV7-9 and TRBJ1-2, with 8 bases matching TRBD1. J gave up 1 base and V 4 bases, and 5 bases lay outside the gene matches. The CDR3 runs to 15 residues. The germline V gene encodes CDR1 SEHNR and CDR2 FQNEAQ (reference sequence).